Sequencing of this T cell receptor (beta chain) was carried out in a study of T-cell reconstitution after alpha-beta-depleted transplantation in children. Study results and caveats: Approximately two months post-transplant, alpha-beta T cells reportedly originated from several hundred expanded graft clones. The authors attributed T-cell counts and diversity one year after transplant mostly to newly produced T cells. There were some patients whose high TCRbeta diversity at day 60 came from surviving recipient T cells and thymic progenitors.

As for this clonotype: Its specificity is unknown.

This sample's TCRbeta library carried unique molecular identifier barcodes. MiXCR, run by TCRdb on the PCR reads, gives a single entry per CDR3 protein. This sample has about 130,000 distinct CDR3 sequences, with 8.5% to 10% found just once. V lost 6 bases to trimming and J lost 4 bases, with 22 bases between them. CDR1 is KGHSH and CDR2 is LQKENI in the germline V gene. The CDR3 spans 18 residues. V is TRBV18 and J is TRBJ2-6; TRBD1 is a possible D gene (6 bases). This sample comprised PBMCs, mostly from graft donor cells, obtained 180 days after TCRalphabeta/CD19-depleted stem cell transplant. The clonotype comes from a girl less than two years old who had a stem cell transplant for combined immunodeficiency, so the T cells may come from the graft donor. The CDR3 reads CASSPRTVPPGGANVLTF. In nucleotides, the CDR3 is TGTGCCAGCTCTCCGCGGACAGTCCCTCCCGGGGGGGCCAACGTCCTGACTTTC.